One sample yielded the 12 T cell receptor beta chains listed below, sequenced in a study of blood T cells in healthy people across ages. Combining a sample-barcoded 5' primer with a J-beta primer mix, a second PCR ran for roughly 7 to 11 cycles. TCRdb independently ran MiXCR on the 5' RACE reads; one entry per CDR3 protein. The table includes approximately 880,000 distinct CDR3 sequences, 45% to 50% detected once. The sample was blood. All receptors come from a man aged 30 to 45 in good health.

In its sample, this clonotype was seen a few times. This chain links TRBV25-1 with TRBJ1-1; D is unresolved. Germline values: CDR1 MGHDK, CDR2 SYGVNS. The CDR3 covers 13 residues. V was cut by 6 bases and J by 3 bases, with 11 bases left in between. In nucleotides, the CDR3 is TGTGCCAGCAGCCGAGGGAGTGACACTGAAGCTTTCTTT. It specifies CASSRGSDTEAFF. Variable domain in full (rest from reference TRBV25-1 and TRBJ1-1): EADIYQTPRYLVIGTGKKITLECSQTMGHDKMYWYQQDPGMELHLIHYSYGVNSTEKGDLSSESTVSRIRTEHFPLTLESARPSHTSQYLCASSRGSDTEAFFGQGTRLTVV.

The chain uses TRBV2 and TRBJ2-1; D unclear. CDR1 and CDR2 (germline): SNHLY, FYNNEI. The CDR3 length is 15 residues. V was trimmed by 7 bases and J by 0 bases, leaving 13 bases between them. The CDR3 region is CASKAARFSYNEQFF. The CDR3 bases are TGTGCCAGCAAGGCTGCACGATTCTCCTACAATGAGCAGTTCTTC.

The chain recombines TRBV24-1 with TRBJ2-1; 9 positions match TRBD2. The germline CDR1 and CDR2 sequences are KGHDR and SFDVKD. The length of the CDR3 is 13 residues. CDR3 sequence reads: CVTGLAKGNEQFF. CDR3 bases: TGTGTCACGGGACTAGCTAAGGGCAATGAGCAGTTCTTC.

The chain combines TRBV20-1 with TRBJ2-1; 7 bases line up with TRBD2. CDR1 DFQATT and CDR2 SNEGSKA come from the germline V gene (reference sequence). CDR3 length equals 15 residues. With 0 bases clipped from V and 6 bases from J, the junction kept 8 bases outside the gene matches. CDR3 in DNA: TGCAGTGCTAGAGACGGCGGGAGAGGGTCCAATGAGCAGTTCTTC. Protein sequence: CSARDGGRGSNEQFF.

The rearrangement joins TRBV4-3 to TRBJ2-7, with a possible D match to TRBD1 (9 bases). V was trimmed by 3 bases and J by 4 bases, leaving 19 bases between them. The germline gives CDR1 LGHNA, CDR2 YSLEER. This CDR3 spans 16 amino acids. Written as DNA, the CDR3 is TGCGCCAGCAGCCAGGGTATAGCGGGACAGGGATACGAGCAGTACTTC. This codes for CASSQGIAGQGYEQYF.

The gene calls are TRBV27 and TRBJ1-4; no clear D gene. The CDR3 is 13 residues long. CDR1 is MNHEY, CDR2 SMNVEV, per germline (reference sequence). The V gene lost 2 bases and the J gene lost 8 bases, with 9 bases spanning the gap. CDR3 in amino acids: CASSLEPSEKLFF. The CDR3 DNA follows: TGTGCCAGCAGTTTAGAGCCAAGCGAAAAACTGTTTTTT.

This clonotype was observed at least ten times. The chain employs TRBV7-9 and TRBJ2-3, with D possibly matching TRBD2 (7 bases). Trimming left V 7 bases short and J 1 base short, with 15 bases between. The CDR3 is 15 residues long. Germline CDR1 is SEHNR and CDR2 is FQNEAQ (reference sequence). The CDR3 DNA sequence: TGTGCCAGCATCAACCGGGGGGCAGGCACAGATACGCAGTATTTT. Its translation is CASINRGAGTDTQYF.

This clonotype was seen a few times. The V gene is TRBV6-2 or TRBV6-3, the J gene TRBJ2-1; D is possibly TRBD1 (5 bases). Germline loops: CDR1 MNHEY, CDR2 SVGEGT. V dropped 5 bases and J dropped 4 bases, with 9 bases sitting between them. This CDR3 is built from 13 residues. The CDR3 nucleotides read TGTGCCAGCAGTCATGACAGTTACAATGAGCAGTTCTTC. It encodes CASSHDSYNEQFF.

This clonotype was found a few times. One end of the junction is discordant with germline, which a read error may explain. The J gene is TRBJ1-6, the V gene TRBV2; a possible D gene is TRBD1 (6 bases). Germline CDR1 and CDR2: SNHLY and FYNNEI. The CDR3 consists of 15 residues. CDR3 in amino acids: CASSEGQFYNSPLHF. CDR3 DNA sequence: TGTGCCAGCAGCGAAGGACAGTTTTATAATTCACCCCTCCACTTT.

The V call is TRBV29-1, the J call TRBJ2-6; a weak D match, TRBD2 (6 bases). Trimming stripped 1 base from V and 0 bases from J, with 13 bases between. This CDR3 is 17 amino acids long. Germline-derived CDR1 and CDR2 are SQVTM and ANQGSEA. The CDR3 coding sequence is TGCAGCGTTGAAGGGCGGGGCCCAAGCTCTGGGGCCAACGTCCTGACTTTC. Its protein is CSVEGRGPSSGANVLTF. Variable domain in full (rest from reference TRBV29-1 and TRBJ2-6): SAVISQKPSRDICQRGTSLTIQCQVDSQVTMMFWYRQQPGQSLTLIATANQGSEATYESGFVIDKFPISRPNLTFSTLTVSNMSPEDSSIYLCSVEGRGPSSGANVLTFGAGSRLTVL.

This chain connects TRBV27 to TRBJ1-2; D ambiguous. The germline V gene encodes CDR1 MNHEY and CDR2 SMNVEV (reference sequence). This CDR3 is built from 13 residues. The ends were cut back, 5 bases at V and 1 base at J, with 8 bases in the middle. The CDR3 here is CASSAGFNYGYTF. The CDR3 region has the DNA TGTGCCAGCAGTGCGGGGTTTAACTATGGCTACACCTTC.

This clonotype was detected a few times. The CDR3: CASSLPPFDTQYF. The CDR3 DNA is TGTGCCAGCAGCTTACCGCCTTTTGATACGCAGTATTTT. J is TRBJ2-3 and V is TRBV12-3 or TRBV12-4; D uncertain. The V and J ends lost 6 bases and 6 bases respectively, with 13 bases between them. The CDR3 spans 13 residues.